The sequence of this T cell receptor (beta chain) was determined in a study of T cells after yellow fever vaccination. Using its own MiXCR run on the 5' RACE reads, TCRdb lists one record per CDR3 protein. This table has about 130,000 distinct CDR3 sequences, roughly 8.2% appearing once. The germline gives CDR1 MGHRA, CDR2 YSYEKL. The CDR3 totals 13 residues. V shed 1 base and J shed 6 bases, with 7 bases lying between them. This clonotype showed up many times. The material sequenced was CD8+ T cells sorted from PBMCs, taken on the day of the yellow fever booster vaccination. The rearrangement joins TRBV4-1 to TRBJ2-1, with D unresolved. The sequence came from a man younger than 35 who received the YFV17D yellow fever vaccine. As DNA, the CDR3 is TGCGCCAGCAGCCAAGGACGGATCAATGAGCAGTTCTTC. Its protein product is CASSQGRINEQFF.